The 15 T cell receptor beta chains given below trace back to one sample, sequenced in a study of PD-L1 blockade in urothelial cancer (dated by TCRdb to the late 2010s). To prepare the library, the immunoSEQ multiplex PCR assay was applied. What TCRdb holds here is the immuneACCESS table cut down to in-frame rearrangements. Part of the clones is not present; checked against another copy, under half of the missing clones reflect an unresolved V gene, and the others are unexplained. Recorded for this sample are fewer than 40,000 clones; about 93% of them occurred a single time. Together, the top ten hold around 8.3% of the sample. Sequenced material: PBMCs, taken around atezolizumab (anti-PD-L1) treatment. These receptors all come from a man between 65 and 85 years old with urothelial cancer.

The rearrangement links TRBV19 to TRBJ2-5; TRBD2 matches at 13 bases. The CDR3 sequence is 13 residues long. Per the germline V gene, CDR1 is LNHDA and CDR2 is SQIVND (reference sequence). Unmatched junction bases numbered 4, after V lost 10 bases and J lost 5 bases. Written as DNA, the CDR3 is TGTGCCACCGGGACTAGCGGGAAGGAGACCCAGTACTTC. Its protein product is CATGTSGKETQYF.

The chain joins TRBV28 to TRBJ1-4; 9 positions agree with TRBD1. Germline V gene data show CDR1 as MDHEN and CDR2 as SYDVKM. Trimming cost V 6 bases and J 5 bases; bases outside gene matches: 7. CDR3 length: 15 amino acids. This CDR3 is CASRLQGAGNEKLFF. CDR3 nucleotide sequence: TGTGCCAGCAGATTACAGGGGGCGGGGAATGAAAAACTGTTTTTT.

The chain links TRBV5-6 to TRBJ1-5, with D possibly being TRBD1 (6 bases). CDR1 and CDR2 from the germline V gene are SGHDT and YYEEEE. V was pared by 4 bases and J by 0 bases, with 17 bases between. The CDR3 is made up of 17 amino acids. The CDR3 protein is CASSAEADRSSNQPQHF. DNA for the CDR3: TGTGCCAGCAGCGCAGAGGCCGACAGGTCTAGCAATCAGCCCCAGCATTTT.

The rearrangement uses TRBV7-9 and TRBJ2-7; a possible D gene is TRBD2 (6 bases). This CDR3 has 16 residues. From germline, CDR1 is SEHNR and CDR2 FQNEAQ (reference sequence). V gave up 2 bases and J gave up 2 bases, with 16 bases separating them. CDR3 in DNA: TGTGCCAGCAGCTTATTCCGAGCGGGCCCAACCTACGAGCAGTACTTC. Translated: CASSLFRAGPTYEQYF.

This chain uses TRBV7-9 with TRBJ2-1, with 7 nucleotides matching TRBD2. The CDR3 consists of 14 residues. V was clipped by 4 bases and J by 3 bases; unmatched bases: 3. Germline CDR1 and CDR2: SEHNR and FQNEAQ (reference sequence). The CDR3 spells CASSSERDYNEQFF. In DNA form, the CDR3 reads TGTGCCAGCAGCTCGGAGCGGGACTACAATGAGCAGTTCTTC.

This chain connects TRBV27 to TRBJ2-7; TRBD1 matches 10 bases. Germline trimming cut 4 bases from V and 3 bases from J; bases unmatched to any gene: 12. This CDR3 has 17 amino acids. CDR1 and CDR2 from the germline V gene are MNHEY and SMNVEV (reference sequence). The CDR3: CASSYYGGQGTFYEQYF. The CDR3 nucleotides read TGTGCCAGCAGTTACTATGGGGGACAGGGGACATTCTACGAGCAGTACTTC.

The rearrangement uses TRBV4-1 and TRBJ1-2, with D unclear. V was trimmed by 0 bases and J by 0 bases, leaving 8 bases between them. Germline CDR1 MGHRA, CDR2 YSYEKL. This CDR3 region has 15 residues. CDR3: CASSQDNAANYGYTF. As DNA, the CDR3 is TGCGCCAGCAGCCAAGATAATGCAGCTAACTATGGCTACACCTTC.

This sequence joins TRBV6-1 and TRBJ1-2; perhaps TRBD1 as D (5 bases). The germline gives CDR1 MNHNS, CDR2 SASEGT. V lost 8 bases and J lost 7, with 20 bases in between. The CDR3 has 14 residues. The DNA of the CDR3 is TGTGCCAGCGCGTCAGGCACAGGTCTTGGTGGCTACACCTTC. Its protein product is CASASGTGLGGYTF.

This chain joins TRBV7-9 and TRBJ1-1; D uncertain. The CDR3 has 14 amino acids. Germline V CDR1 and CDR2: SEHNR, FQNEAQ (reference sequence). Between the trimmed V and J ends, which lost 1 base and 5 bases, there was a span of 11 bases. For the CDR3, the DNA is TGTGCCAGCAGCTTAGGGCTAGGAGAGACTGAAGCTTTCTTT. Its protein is CASSLGLGETEAFF.

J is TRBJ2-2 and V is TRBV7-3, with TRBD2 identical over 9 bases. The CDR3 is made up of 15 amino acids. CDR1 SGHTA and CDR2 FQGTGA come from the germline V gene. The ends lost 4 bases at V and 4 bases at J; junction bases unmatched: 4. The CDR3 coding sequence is TGTGCCAGCAGCTCGGGACTAGCCGGCACCGGGGAGCTGTTTTTT. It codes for CASSSGLAGTGELFF.

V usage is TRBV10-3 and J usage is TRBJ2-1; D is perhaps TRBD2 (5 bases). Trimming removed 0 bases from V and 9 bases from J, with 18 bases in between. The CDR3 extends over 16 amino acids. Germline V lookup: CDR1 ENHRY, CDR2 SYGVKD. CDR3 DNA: TGTGCCATCAGTGAGTCTTACGGGATTAGGGTTGCTGAGCAGTTCTTC. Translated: CAISESYGIRVAEQFF.

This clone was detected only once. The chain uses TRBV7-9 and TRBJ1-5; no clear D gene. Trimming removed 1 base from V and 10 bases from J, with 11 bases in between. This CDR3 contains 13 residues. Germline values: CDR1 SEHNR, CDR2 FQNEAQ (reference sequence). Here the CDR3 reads CASSLDGRGPQHF. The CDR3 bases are TGTGCCAGCAGCTTAGACGGTCGGGGACCCCAGCATTTT.

In DNA form, the CDR3 reads TGTGCCAGCAGTTTATTTGGACAGACACTACTAGCCAAAAACATTCAGTACTTC. Its translation is CASSLFGQTLLAKNIQYF. This chain links TRBV28 with TRBJ2-4, with D maybe TRBD1 (6 bases). V was shortened by 1 base and J by 0 bases, with 16 bases between the two germline ends. The CDR3 contains 18 residues. In germline, CDR1 is MDHEN, CDR2 SYDVKM.

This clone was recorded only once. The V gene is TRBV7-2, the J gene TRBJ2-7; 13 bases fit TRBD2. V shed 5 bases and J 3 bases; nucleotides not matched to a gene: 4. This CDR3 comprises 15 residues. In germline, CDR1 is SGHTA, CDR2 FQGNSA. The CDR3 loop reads CASSTGLAGNYEQYF. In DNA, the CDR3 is TGTGCCAGCAGCACGGGACTAGCGGGGAACTACGAGCAGTACTTC. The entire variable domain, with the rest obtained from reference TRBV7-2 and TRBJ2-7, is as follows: GAGVSQSPSNKVTEKGKDVELRCDPISGHTALYWYRQSLGQGLEFLIYFQGNSAPDKSGLPSDRFSAERTGGSVSTLTIQRTQQEDSAVYLCASSTGLAGNYEQYFGPGTRLTVT.

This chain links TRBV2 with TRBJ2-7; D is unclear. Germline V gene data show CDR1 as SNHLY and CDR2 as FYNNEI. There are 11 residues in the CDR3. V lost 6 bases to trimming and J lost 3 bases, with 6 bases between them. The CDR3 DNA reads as TGTGCCAGCAGCCCTCGCTACGAGCAGTACTTC. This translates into CASSPRYEQYF.